Shown below are 13 T cell receptor beta chains from a single sample sequenced in a study of cytomegalovirus exposure and HLA in healthy donors. Libraries were prepared by immunoSEQ multiplex PCR; TCRdb keeps only in-frame clonotypes and omits some of them. The profile covers 250,000 to 400,000 clones, with around 90% appearing a single time and roughly 0.96% taken by the ten largest. The sample was PBMCs. All receptors come from a man aged 30 to 39 in good health and CMV-seronegative.

The J gene is TRBJ2-2, the V gene TRBV2, with TRBD1 as a possible D gene (6 bases). Deletions cut 9 bases from V and 4 bases from J, with 12 bases between. The CDR3 spans 13 residues. Germline lookup yields CDR1 SNHLY and CDR2 FYNNEI. CDR3 sequence: CARQQGATGELFF. The DNA of the CDR3 is TGTGCCAGGCAACAGGGAGCCACCGGGGAGCTGTTTTTT.

The chain couples TRBV19 to TRBJ2-5, with a possible D match to TRBD1 (6 bases). Germline V CDR1 and CDR2: LNHDA, SQIVND (reference sequence). The CDR3 spans 15 residues. V shed 3 bases and J shed 4 bases, with 15 bases lying between them. The CDR3 DNA sequence: TGTGCCAGTAGTATGGGCTCCGGACAGAGAGAGACCCAGTACTTC. Encoded protein: CASSMGSGQRETQYF.

The gene calls are TRBV7-6 and TRBJ1-1; possibly TRBD1 for D (6 bases). Trimming left V 1 base short and J 11 bases short, with 14 bases between. The CDR3 is 13 amino acids. Germline-derived CDR1 and CDR2 are SGHVS and FNYEAQ. CDR3 nucleotides: TGTGCCAGCAGCTTAGTGGGGGCCGCGGCCGCTTTCTTT. As protein: CASSLVGAAAAFF.

The V and J genes are TRBV7-6 and TRBJ2-5; 12 bases line up with TRBD2. Trimming took 4 bases from V and 4 from J; bases not matched to a gene: 10. The CDR3 covers 17 residues. Germline V gene data show CDR1 as SGHVS and CDR2 as FNYEAQ. DNA for the CDR3: TGTGCCAGCAGCTCCTACCGACTAGCGGGGGACGGAGAGACCCAGTACTTC. Amino acid sequence: CASSSYRLAGDGETQYF.

The chain uses TRBV9 and TRBJ2-7, with 8 positions matching TRBD2. J was trimmed by 2 bases and V by 0 bases; bases with no gene match: 4. CDR1 is SGDLS, CDR2 YYNGEE, per germline. The CDR3 has 15 amino acids. The CDR3 loop reads CASSVGVGGAYEQYF. In DNA, the CDR3 is TGTGCCAGCAGCGTAGGGGTCGGGGGGGCCTACGAGCAGTACTTC.

The chain carries TRBV2 and TRBJ2-2, with D possibly matching TRBD1 (6 bases). Germline V gene sequence: CDR1 SNHLY, CDR2 FYNNEI. The CDR3 consists of 14 residues. V dropped 6 bases and J dropped 1 base, with 9 bases sitting between them. CDR3 sequence: CASRGAKNTGELFF. CDR3 nucleotide sequence: TGTGCCAGCAGGGGGGCAAAGAACACCGGGGAGCTGTTTTTT.

The chain recombines TRBV4-3 with TRBJ2-2, with D perhaps TRBD1 (5 bases). CDR1 is LGHNA, CDR2 YSLEER, per germline. V was cut by 4 bases and J by 7 bases, with 13 bases left in between. CDR3 length: 14 amino acids. In nucleotides, the CDR3 is TGCGCCAGCAGCCCCTATTGGCAGGGCGGGGAGCTGTTTTTT. Translation gives CASSPYWQGGELFF.

The rearrangement joins TRBV27 to TRBJ1-2; a possible D gene is TRBD1 (6 bases). V was clipped by 4 bases and J by 4 bases, with 22 bases between them. CDR1 is MNHEY and CDR2 is SMNVEV in the germline V gene (reference sequence). The CDR3 runs 17 residues. The CDR3 DNA reads TGTGCCAGCAGTTCAAATTGGGCGGGGGGGCGAACCTATGGCTACACCTTC. This codes for CASSSNWAGGRTYGYTF.

As DNA, the CDR3 is TGTGCCAGCAGTGTCGACAGGAGTAGCGGGGGCTACGAGCAGTACTTC. It is translated as CASSVDRSSGGYEQYF. The chain joins TRBV6-4 to TRBJ2-7; TRBD2 agrees at 9 bases. The CDR3 is made up of 16 amino acids. Losses at the gene ends were 4 bases for V and 3 bases for J; bases not matched to a gene: 10. Germline loops: CDR1 MRHNA, CDR2 SNTAGT.

The V and J genes are TRBV19 and TRBJ1-1; possibly TRBD1 for D (5 bases). CDR3 length equals 13 residues. V shed 9 bases and J shed 5 bases, with 16 bases lying between them. CDR1 and CDR2 from the germline V gene are LNHDA and SQIVND (reference sequence). CDR3 amino acids: CASYRWGVTEAFF. CDR3 nucleotide sequence: TGTGCCAGCTATAGGTGGGGCGTTACTGAAGCTTTCTTT.

This chain uses TRBV27 with TRBJ1-6; the D gene is possibly TRBD1 (6 bases). Germline V gives CDR1 MNHEY, CDR2 SMNVEV (reference sequence). The CDR3 extends over 16 amino acids. V was clipped by 1 base and J by 3 bases, with 10 bases between them. In nucleotides, the CDR3 is TGTGCCAGCAGTTTATGGGGGCAGATCTATAATTCACCCCTCCACTTT. It yields the protein CASSLWGQIYNSPLHF.

The gene calls are TRBV19 and TRBJ2-2; TRBD1 agrees at 9 bases. CDR1 and CDR2 from the germline V gene are LNHDA and SQIVND (reference sequence). The V and J ends lost 6 bases and 6 bases, in that order; junction bases with no gene match: 5. This CDR3 contains 14 residues. The CDR3 DNA follows: TGTGCCAGTAGGGGACAGGGTGTTGCCGGGGAGCTGTTTTTT. This encodes CASRGQGVAGELFF.

The V gene is TRBV7-2, the J gene TRBJ2-7, with TRBD1 matching over 10 bases. The CDR3 has 15 residues. V dropped 3 bases and J dropped 1; count of bases not matched to a gene: 3. CDR1 is SGHTA, CDR2 FQGNSA, per germline. CDR3 in amino acids: CASSLDRGVSYEQYF. The CDR3 DNA is TGTGCCAGCAGCTTGGACAGGGGGGTTTCCTACGAGCAGTACTTC. Full variable domain (outside the CDR3, taken from reference TRBV7-2 and TRBJ2-7): GAGVSQSPSNKVTEKGKDVELRCDPISGHTALYWYRQSLGQGLEFLIYFQGNSAPDKSGLPSDRFSAERTGGSVSTLTIQRTQQEDSAVYLCASSLDRGVSYEQYFGPGTRLTVT.